These T cell receptor beta chains were read from a single sample in a study of blood T cell repertoires in COVID-19. Profiling relied on immunoSEQ multiplex PCR, and the TCRdb table lists in-frame clones only, not all of them. The table shows 210,000 or so clones, with roughly 85% occurring only once. Sequencing input: peripheral blood. The source of these receptors is a man aged 45-65 years with COVID-19, enrolled during active disease. Each CDR3 is given with its conserved first and last residue. D genes are given only for firm matches. Only part of the rows carry a size: once, few, many, or a class if the clone is expanded.

TRBJ1-5 | - | TRBV2 | - | CASRDSNQPQHF | TGTGCCAGCAGGGACTCCAATCAGCCCCAGCATTTT
TRBJ2-1 | TRBD2 | TRBV6-5 | - | CASSYRLAGGPHEQFF | TGTGCCAGCAGTTACCGACTAGCGGGGGGGCCCCATGAGCAGTTCTTC
TRBJ2-7 | - | TRBV7-9 | once | CASSTGQNYEQYF | TGTGCCAGCAGCACAGGACAAAACTACGAGCAGTACTTC
TRBJ2-5 | TRBD1 | TRBV2 | - | CASSQQTGGGETQYF | TGTGCCAGCAGCCAGCAGACAGGGGGCGGGGAGACCCAGTACTTC
TRBJ1-4 | - | TRBV9 | - | CASSVGLGGGTNEKLFF | TGTGCCAGCAGCGTAGGGCTAGGGGGTGGAACTAATGAAAAACTGTTTTTT
TRBJ1-2 | - | TRBV30 | - | CAWSVQTGYGYTF | TGTGCCTGGAGTGTACAGACAGGCTATGGCTACACCTTC
TRBJ1-1 | - | TRBV6-5 | - | CASSTPGQLNTEAFF | TGTGCCAGCAGTACTCCGGGACAATTGAACACTGAAGCTTTCTTT
TRBJ2-7 | TRBD2 | TRBV29-1 | - | CSATGLAGGSLVYEQYF | TGCAGCGCTACCGGACTAGCGGGGGGTTCCCTCGTCTACGAGCAGTACTTC
TRBJ2-7 | - | TRBV5-1 | - | CASSKDSIGSYEQYF | TGCGCCAGCAGCAAGGACAGTATTGGCTCCTACGAGCAGTACTTC
TRBJ2-5 | TRBD2 | TRBV5-1 | - | CASSLEASGGERETQYF | TGCGCCAGCAGCTTGGAGGCTAGCGGGGGGGAGCGGGAGACCCAGTACTTC
TRBJ1-4 | TRBD1 | TRBV6-5 | - | CASSYRTGSNEKLFF | TGTGCCAGCAGTTATCGGACAGGGAGTAATGAAAAACTGTTTTTT
TRBJ2-5 | TRBD2 | TRBV5-1 | - | CASSLGTSGYQETQYF | TGCGCCAGCAGCTTAGGGACTAGCGGATATCAAGAGACCCAGTACTTC
TRBJ2-7 | TRBD1 | TRBV6-6 | once | CASSPSTGPYEQYF | TGTGCCAGCAGTCCCTCGACAGGGCCCTACGAGCAGTACTTC
TRBJ2-2 | - | TRBV9 | - | CARPRTNTGELFF | TGTGCCAGACCTAGGACGAACACCGGGGAGCTGTTTTTT
TRBJ2-7 | - | TRBV27 | - | CASSPPGGRAYEQYF | TGTGCCAGCAGTCCCCCGGGGGGCCGGGCCTACGAGCAGTACTTC
TRBJ1-2 | TRBD1 | TRBV7-9 | - | CASSAERTGSANYGYTF | TGTGCCAGCAGCGCAGAGAGGACAGGATCAGCTAACTATGGCTACACCTTC
TRBJ1-4 | - | TRBV19 | - | CASRIAGHTEKLFF | TGTGCCAGTCGAATCGCGGGCCACACCGAAAAACTGTTTTTT
TRBJ2-2 | - | TRBV3-1/TRBV3-2 | - | CASSPSVRVDTGELFF | TGTGCCAGCAGCCCCTCCGTCAGGGTAGACACCGGGGAGCTGTTTTTT
TRBJ2-3 | TRBD1 | TRBV11-3 | - | CASSLGTGATTDTQYF | TGTGCCAGCAGCTTAGGAACAGGGGCAACGACAGATACGCAGTATTTT
TRBJ1-4 | TRBD1 | TRBV5-8 | - | CASSLHRGTNEKLFF | TGTGCCAGCAGCTTGCACAGGGGAACTAATGAAAAACTGTTTTTT
TRBJ1-6 | - | TRBV15 | - | CATSSRGGSFSPLHF | TGTGCCACCAGCTCCCGGGGGGGCTCCTTTTCACCCCTCCACTTT
TRBJ1-5 | - | TRBV6-5 | once | CASSYRDRNSNQPQHF | TGTGCCAGCAGTTACCGTGACAGAAATAGCAATCAGCCCCAGCATTTT
TRBJ1-1 | - | TRBV28 | - | CASSRGGSRGRAFF | TGTGCCAGCAGTCGGGGGGGTTCCCGGGGTCGAGCTTTCTTT
TRBJ1-1 | TRBD1 | TRBV4-1 | - | CASSQVRGVDTEAFF | TGCGCCAGCAGCCAGGTCAGGGGGGTGGACACTGAAGCTTTCTTT
TRBJ2-1 | TRBD1 | TRBV5-6 | few | CASSLPGTGSNEQFF | TGTGCCAGCAGCTTGCCTGGGACAGGGTCCAATGAGCAGTTCTTC
TRBJ2-7 | - | TRBV28 | - | CASSPVSPYEQYF | TGTGCCAGCAGTCCGGTTTCCCCCTACGAGCAGTACTTC
TRBJ2-1 | TRBD2 | TRBV5-4 | - | CASSRGDGAYGANEQFF | TGTGCCAGCAGCCGGGGGGACGGGGCCTACGGGGCCAATGAGCAGTTCTTC
TRBJ2-7 | TRBD2 | TRBV11-2 | - | CASRHWGGRPYEQYF | TGTGCCAGCAGGCATTGGGGGGGGAGACCCTACGAGCAGTACTTC
TRBJ2-5 | TRBD2 | TRBV15 | - | CATSRSLAGALQETQYF | TGTGCCACCAGCAGATCCCTAGCGGGGGCCCTCCAAGAGACCCAGTACTTC
TRBJ2-7 | - | TRBV5-5 | - | CASSLRGDSYEQYF | TGTGCCAGCAGCCTAAGGGGTGACTCCTACGAGCAGTACTTC
TRBJ2-7 | - | TRBV9 | once | CASSVLGYPYEQYF | TGTGCCAGCAGCGTACTCGGGTATCCCTACGAGCAGTACTTC
TRBJ2-7 | TRBD2 | TRBV18 | once | CASSPENGSGDEQYF | TGTGCCAGCTCACCAGAGAATGGTAGCGGGGACGAGCAGTACTTC
TRBJ1-2 | - | TRBV25-1 | - | CASSGSPGVYGYTF | TGTGCCAGCAGTGGTTCGCCCGGGGTCTATGGCTACACCTTC